The following is a TCR beta chain sequence with its context. Ten or more counts support this clonotype. This receptor's antigen is unknown. One base away there is no much larger clone; base qualities are not given. What the time point label conveys for this sample: patch test 2, 6 weeks after DPC sensitization. The meaning of the sample's treatment or condition label: therapeutic diphenylcyclopropenone sensitization with weekly scalp DPC. Blood at each patch-test visit was drawn before the patch test was applied. Eligible patients were aged 18 to 70, diagnosed with alopecia, deemed suitable for DPC therapy, and excluded if pregnant. Unfractionated whole blood was collected in Tempus Blood RNA tubes, and total RNA was extracted from that blood. This specimen comes from a study of human T cells and chemical hapten exposure (TCRdb year 2021). Regarding the complete study: For sensitization, 2% DPC in acetone was applied to a roughly 2 cm by roughly 2 cm area of upper inner arm skin. Throughout the study period of around 25 weeks, patients also received therapeutic DPC doses to the scalp every week. Patch testing was performed on the upper back with Finn chambers containing 0.01% DPC, and the patch tests were scored after 6 days according to International Contact Dermatitis Research Group standards. Alopecia areata with under or over 50% scalp involvement, alopecia totalis and alopecia universalis were represented in the patient cohort, which was mostly female. The libraries were sequenced as a pool, and the TCR yield per sample differed mostly because of small variations in library volumes within the pool. The study tracked peripheral blood TCR repertoire changes in vivo during primary and secondary sensitization to the hapten diphenylcyclopropenone (DPC) in alopecia patients. Blood samples were taken from patients before sensitization (week 0) and at 2, 6 and about 24 weeks after DPC sensitization. For TCR sequencing, blood came from 25 to 35 alopecia patients at anywhere from one to four time points (pre-sensitization, 2, 6 and 24 weeks).

Broad study findings and their caveats: Alopecia, a presumed autoimmune disease, was present in all patients, so the immune response of the patients might differ from that of healthy individuals. Significantly more large CDR3 similarity clusters were formed by expanded TCRs than by pre-sensitization or healthy control sets, consistent with antigen-driven responses. No change with DPC sensitization was found in the number of TCRs above 1 in 1000 frequency, and no evidence of global repertoire structure alterations was found. Repeated subsampling changed both the strength of the expansion versus patch-test correlation and the threshold at which that correlation became significant. The number of PT1 expanded TCRs positively correlated with patch test score, significant at thresholds 8, 16 and 32 but not 4.

The CDR1 and CDR2 encoded by the germline V gene are LGHNT and FRNRAP. The cysteine opens and the phenylalanine closes a CDR3 of 11 amino acids. Only CDR3 DNA remains: 33 bases, in frame from the first base. Between the V and J ends, shortened by 5 bases and 6 bases respectively, the junction contains 6 bases. Library method: RACE. This sample was sequenced with a NextSeq 500. During library preparation, unique molecular identifiers were attached to individual cDNA molecules so that TCRs could be counted in a quantitative, reproducible way. Both TCR alpha and TCR beta chains were sequenced from each blood RNA sample. The paper's processing steps were these. The median number of TCRs per sample was 95,638, ranging from about 23,224 to 750,000. The Decombinator software suite was used to annotate V, J and CDR3 in the TCR reads. Every sample was subsampled to the same number of TCRs (28,000) for the PS versus PT1 abundance plots. Expanded TCRs were defined as absent before sensitization and observed at least eight times at the 2-week time point. TCRdb reprocessed the public reads (quality trimming at Q25 with fastp, clone calling with MiXCR) and kept in-frame beta chains. Rows are combined by CDR3 protein, so each entry shows the most common genes and DNA. TCRdb, not the original authors, processed these V and J calls. Present in this sample are 350,000 to 400,000 distinct CDR3 sequences, over 6% of which were seen just once. The ten largest clones represent 5% to 6% of the sample.

Sequencing was performed on whole blood, taken in connection with sensitization to the hapten diphenylcyclopropenone (DPC). The clonotype comes from a woman under 30 with alopecia areata. Some clones in this sample may be carry-over from other donors' samples. The V gene is TRBV12-5 and the J gene is TRBJ2-3; the D gene identity is not certain. CDR3 sequence: CASGLGDTQYF. The DNA is as follows: TGTGCTAGTGGTCTGGGGGATACGCAGTATTTT. Outside the CDR3, residues come from the reference TRBV12-5 and TRBJ2-3 proteins, so the full variable domain is: DARVTQTPRHKVTEMGQEVTMRCQPILGHNTVFWYRQTMMQGLELLAYFRNRAPLDDSGMPKDRFSAEMPDATLATLKIQPSEPRDSAVYFCASGLGDTQYFGPGTRLTVL.